A few counts support the clone carrying this T cell receptor (beta chain). As yet, its antigen is unknown. The sample comes from a study of metastatic and nonmetastatic thyroid tumors. In the study overall: Across blood and tumor or nodule tissue, repertoires from malignant and benign thyroid patients were compared with one another. Study-level findings and limits: The study reportedly found significantly higher TCR beta diversity in malignant thyroid tumors than benign nodules, in blood and tumor.

The CDR3 consists of 14 residues. Germline CDR1 is LNHDA and CDR2 is SQIVND (reference sequence). Trimming took off 8 bases at V and 3 bases at J, with 15 bases between the two ends. Per the authors' pipeline: In papillary thyroid cancer, a distant-metastasis classifier was built using CDR3 differences across clinicopathological groups. TCRdb re-analyzed the PCR reads using MiXCR. TCRdb, not the original authors, processed these V and J calls. The sample holds around 22,000 clones; 22% are singletons and the top ten take roughly an eighth. Treatment of any kind had been given to no patient before thyroid surgery.

This receptor was identified in a female donor with papillary thyroid cancer or a benign thyroid nodule (not recorded which). Some clones in this sample may be carry-over from other donors' samples. The gene calls are TRBV19 and TRBJ2-3, with a weak D call TRBD2 (7 bases). Sequencing input: tumor tissue. CDR3 protein: CASAQGRGTDTQYF. CDR3 bases: TGTGCCAGTGCGCAGGGGAGGGGAACAGATACGCAGTATTTT.